This T cell receptor beta chain was recorded in a study of cytomegalovirus exposure and HLA in healthy donors. Study conclusions and caveats: In a later analysis, several top co-occurrence clusters appeared linked to parvovirus B19, influenza, CMV and Epstein-Barr virus. When analyzed later, a missense DCLRE1C variant was found to be linked to TCR beta V- and J-gene trimming. The authors assumed roughly uniform sequencing depth across donors for presence/absence analyses.

Note on this clone: Its antigen is still unknown.

Researchers ran the PCR with 60 Vbeta and 13 Jbeta primers. Sequenced by immunoSEQ multiplex PCR; TCRdb stores in-frame clones only, minus some. This table has 70,000 to 80,000 clones, around 82% appearing once. Trimming removed 4 bases from V and 4 bases from J; junction bases left unmatched: 8. This CDR3 comprises 15 residues. CDR1 and CDR2 (germline): LGHNA, YSLEER. The receptor's source is a man aged 18-30 years in good health and CMV-seronegative. The V call is TRBV4-3, the J call TRBJ1-1, with TRBD1 matching over 8 bases. Material: PBMCs. CDR3 loop: CASSPPEGTGTEAFF. The CDR3 DNA is TGCGCCAGCAGCCCACCTGAGGGGACAGGCACTGAAGCTTTCTTT.